This T cell receptor (beta chain) was obtained from a study of blood T cell repertoires in COVID-19. Losses at the gene ends were 4 bases for V and 1 base for J; bases not matched to a gene: 5. This CDR3 is 15 amino acids long. Per germline, CDR1 MGHDK and CDR2 SYGVNS. Clones were read by immunoSEQ multiplex PCR, and TCRdb kept only the in-frame ones, dropping some. The sample holds 200,000 or so clones, around 83% seen once. The material sequenced was peripheral blood. The J gene is TRBJ1-2, the V gene TRBV25-1, with TRBD1 matching over 8 bases. This TCR was sampled from a man in his forties who had recovered from COVID-19. In nucleotides, the CDR3 is TGTGCCAGCAGTGGGCGGGACAGGCGTAACTATGGCTACACCTTC. Its translation is CASSGRDRRNYGYTF.